The 2 T cell receptor beta chains listed next were all sequenced from one sample in a study of cytomegalovirus exposure and HLA in healthy donors. Both 60 Vbeta primers and 13 Jbeta primers went into the PCR. Sequencing was performed with immunoSEQ multiplex PCR; in TCRdb, only in-frame clones are kept and a portion is missing. The sample lists approximately 160,000 clones, roughly 79% seen once, with 7.4% in the top ten. The sample consisted of PBMCs. Every receptor here comes from a male donor in good health and CMV-seropositive.

The sample holds a few counts of this clone. The rearrangement links TRBV2 to TRBJ2-4; perhaps TRBD1 as D (6 bases). Between the trimmed V and J ends, which lost 8 bases and 3 bases, there was a span of 14 bases. Germline-derived CDR1 and CDR2 are SNHLY and FYNNEI. This CDR3 has 14 amino acids. CDR3 in DNA: TGTGCCAGCGGCAAGAGGGGGAACAAAAACATTCAGTACTTC. Protein sequence: CASGKRGNKNIQYF.

The sample holds a few counts of this clone. The rearrangement joins TRBV5-4 to TRBJ2-1, with D perhaps matching TRBD2 (6 bases). Germline CDR1 SGHNT, CDR2 YYREEE (reference sequence). There are 14 residues in the CDR3. The V gene lost 4 bases and the J gene lost 6 bases, with 14 bases spanning the gap. CDR3 in amino acids: CASSPFGGTNEQFF. The CDR3 region has the DNA TGTGCCAGCAGCCCTTTCGGGGGAACCAATGAGCAGTTCTTC.